Following are 15 T cell receptor beta chains from one sample sequenced in a study of cytomegalovirus exposure and HLA in healthy donors. The PCR was carried out with 60 Vbeta primers and 13 Jbeta primers. Sequencing used immunoSEQ multiplex PCR; TCRdb keeps in-frame clones, though not all of them. The sample shows 160,000 or so clones, 70% to 90% of them seen only once. The sample comprised PBMCs. The origin of the receptors is a woman between 18 and 29 years old in good health and CMV-seronegative.

The chain uses TRBV5-1 and TRBJ2-2; the D is unclear. V lost 0 bases and J 6 bases, leaving 9 bases between the germline ends. CDR1 SGHRS and CDR2 YFSETQ come from the germline V gene. The CDR3 sequence is 14 residues long. In nucleotides, the CDR3 is TGCGCCAGCAGCTTGGGGCAGGTGGCCGGGGAGCTGTTTTTT. Translated, it gives CASSLGQVAGELFF.

V usage is TRBV5-1 and J usage is TRBJ2-7; 9 bases fit TRBD1. The J segment lost 6 bases and the V segment lost 4 bases, leaving 5 bases of the junction unmatched. The CDR3 extends over 13 amino acids. Germline assignment: CDR1 SGHRS and CDR2 YFSETQ. CDR3 sequence reads: CASSVKQGAEQYF. CDR3 DNA sequence: TGCGCCAGCAGCGTCAAACAGGGGGCCGAGCAGTACTTC.

The chain carries TRBV7-9 and TRBJ2-1; 7 positions match TRBD2. This CDR3 has 15 amino acids. CDR1 is SEHNR, CDR2 FQNEAQ, per germline (reference sequence). Trimming removed 5 bases from V and 15 bases from J; junction bases left unmatched: 19. The CDR3 bases are TGTGCCAGCAGCCCCCTGACTAGCCTTTCACTGATTTCGTTCTTC. Protein sequence: CASSPLTSLSLISFF.

This clone occurred a few times. The V gene is TRBV27, the J gene TRBJ2-1; unclear D gene. The CDR3 contains 13 residues. The germline V gene encodes CDR1 MNHEY and CDR2 SMNVEV (reference sequence). V lost 2 bases, J lost 10 bases, and 12 bases lay in between. CDR3: CASSLGQGVEQFF. For the CDR3, the DNA is TGTGCCAGCAGTTTAGGCCAAGGAGTGGAGCAGTTCTTC.

The chain joins TRBV7-8 to TRBJ1-1; a possible D gene is TRBD1 (5 bases). V gave up 6 bases and J gave up 3 bases, with 14 bases separating them. CDR1 is SGHVS, CDR2 FQNEAQ, per germline. This CDR3 contains 14 residues. In DNA, the CDR3 is TGTGCCAGCAGGAAGAGACGGGGGGACACTGAAGCTTTCTTT. Its protein product is CASRKRRGDTEAFF.

J is TRBJ1-1 and V is TRBV5-1; 7 bases are a match to TRBD1. The J segment lost 11 bases and the V segment lost 4 bases, leaving 8 bases of the junction unmatched. The CDR3 contains 12 residues. CDR1 and CDR2 (germline): SGHRS, YFSETQ. The CDR3 here is CASSGGRDSAFF. CDR3 DNA: TGCGCCAGCAGCGGCGGCCGGGACAGTGCTTTCTTT.

In the case of this clone: The sample carries other DNA sequences with the same CDR3. The J gene is TRBJ1-1, the V gene TRBV28, with D possibly matching TRBD1 (6 bases). Between the trimmed V and J ends, which lost 2 bases and 4 bases, there was a span of 8 bases. This CDR3 is built from 13 residues. Germline CDR1 and CDR2: MDHEN and SYDVKM. CDR3 region: CASSLRGGTEAFF. Written as DNA, the CDR3 is TGTGCCAGCAGTTTAAGAGGGGGCACTGAAGCTTTCTTT.

The gene calls are TRBV7-8 and TRBJ1-1; D gene uncertain. Germline values: CDR1 SGHVS, CDR2 FQNEAQ. V gave up 7 bases and J gave up 1 base, with 16 bases separating them. The CDR3 loop spans 15 amino acids. In DNA, the CDR3 is TGTGCCAGCAAGAGGGTTATTTGGGCGAACACTGAAGCTTTCTTT. Its protein product is CASKRVIWANTEAFF. The whole variable domain, filled in from reference TRBV7-8 and TRBJ1-1, reads GAGVSQSPRYKVAKRGQDVALRCDPISGHVSLFWYQQALGQGPEFLTYFQNEAQLDKSGLPSDRFFAERPEGSVSTLKIQRTQQEDSAVYLCASKRVIWANTEAFFGQGTRLTVV.

A note on this clone: The junction departs from the called germline gene at one end, perhaps through a read error. The chain combines TRBV7-9 with TRBJ1-1; D remains unclear. CDR3 length equals 15 residues. Germline assignment: CDR1 SEHNR and CDR2 FQNEAQ (reference sequence). The CDR3, as DNA: TGTTCCAGCAGCTTAGCGAGGGTAAAGAACACTGAAGCTTTCTTT. Its translation: CSSSLARVKNTEAFF. Supplemented by reference TRBV7-9 and TRBJ1-1, the full variable domain reads DTGVSQNPRHKITKRGQNVTFRCDPISEHNRLYWYRQTLGQGPEFLTYFQNEAQLEKSRLLSDRFSAERPKGSFSTLEIQRTEQGDSAMYLCSSSLARVKNTEAFFGQGTRLTVV.

The chain couples TRBV19 to TRBJ2-1, with 8 bases lining up with TRBD2. CDR3 length: 13 amino acids. V gave up 3 bases and J gave up 14 bases; unmatched junction bases: 9. Germline V CDR1 and CDR2: LNHDA, SQIVND (reference sequence). CDR3 in amino acids: CASSMKSGGVEFF. The CDR3 coding sequence is TGTGCCAGTAGTATGAAAAGCGGGGGAGTGGAGTTCTTC.

The rearrangement uses TRBV29-1 and TRBJ1-1; D call uncertain. Germline V gives CDR1 SQVTM, CDR2 ANQGSEA. The length of the CDR3 is 13 residues. Trimming pared 4 bases from V and 0 bases from J, leaving 9 bases between. The chain's CDR3 is CSVVVGMNTEAFF. DNA for the CDR3: TGCAGCGTTGTGGTCGGGATGAACACTGAAGCTTTCTTT.

As DNA, the CDR3 is TGTGCCAGCTCACCGGCCCAGGGGTATCAGCCCCAGCATTTT. The encoded protein is CASSPAQGYQPQHF. The genes are TRBV18 and TRBJ1-5, with a weak D call TRBD1 (6 bases). Trimming took 3 bases from V and 5 from J, leaving 11 bases between them. Germline lookup yields CDR1 KGHSH and CDR2 LQKENI. CDR3 length equals 14 residues.

Here the CDR3 DNA reads TGTGCCAGCAGTTTAGGACACAGGGAGGGTGGGCCGCCCCAGCATTTT. Residues: CASSLGHREGGPPQHF. The rearrangement joins TRBV27 to TRBJ1-5; D is possibly TRBD1 (6 bases). V shed 2 bases and J shed 9 bases, with 20 bases lying between them. CDR1 MNHEY and CDR2 SMNVEV come from the germline V gene (reference sequence). The CDR3 spans 16 residues.

This chain uses TRBV29-1 with TRBJ1-4, with D unresolved. Trimming took 6 bases from V and 8 from J, leaving 10 bases between them. The CDR3 totals 11 residues. Germline V lookup: CDR1 SQVTM, CDR2 ANQGSEA. The CDR3 region is CSVASGEKLFF. Here the CDR3 DNA reads TGCAGCGTGGCGTCAGGAGAAAAACTGTTTTTT.

This clone was recorded only once. J is TRBJ1-1 and V is TRBV28; D might be TRBD1 (5 bases). The CDR3 sequence is 15 residues long. The V gene lost 3 bases and the J gene lost 0 bases, with 11 bases spanning the gap. From germline, CDR1 is MDHEN and CDR2 SYDVKM. CDR3 region: CASSFIRVMNTEAFF. The CDR3 DNA is TGTGCCAGCAGTTTCATCAGGGTAATGAACACTGAAGCTTTCTTT.